Listed below are T cell receptor beta chains from one sample, sequenced in a study of blood T cell repertoires in COVID-19. Produced via immunoSEQ multiplex PCR; TCRdb's table is partial and in-frame only. The table includes about 62,000 clones, roughly 90% detected once. What was sequenced was peripheral blood. The receptors here all came from a human donor in a cohort sampled during active COVID-19. The CDR3 runs from the conserved cysteine through the conserved F or W. The order of the fields is V gene, clone size, J gene, D gene, CDR3 protein, CDR3 DNA. D genes are given only for firm matches. Only part of the rows carry a size: once, few, many, or a class if the clone is expanded.

TRBV5-5	NA	TRBJ1-1	NA	CASSAGPSAEAFF	TGTGCCAGCAGCGCGGGGCCGAGCGCTGAAGCTTTCTTT
TRBV19	NA	TRBJ2-1	NA	CASSIYTGNEQFF	TGTGCCAGTAGCATCTACACGGGCAATGAGCAGTTCTTC
TRBV19	NA	TRBJ1-5	NA	CASSIGRGNQPQHF	TGTGCCAGTAGTATCGGCAGGGGCAATCAGCCCCAGCATTTT
TRBV12-5	NA	TRBJ1-5	TRBD1	CASGLGTGRNQPQHF	TGTGCTAGTGGTTTAGGGACAGGGCGTAATCAGCCCCAGCATTTT
TRBV5-1	NA	TRBJ2-5	NA	CASSLSGFQTQYF	TGCGCCAGCAGCTTGAGCGGTTTCCAGACCCAGTACTTC
TRBV5-6	NA	TRBJ1-6	TRBD1	CASSYRTGRHSPLHF	TGTGCCAGCAGCTACCGGACAGGGCGGCATTCACCCCTCCACTTT
TRBV25-1	NA	TRBJ1-2	NA	CASSETLGRGYTF	TGTGCCAGCAGTGAAACGTTGGGCCGGGGCTACACCTTC
TRBV6-5	NA	TRBJ2-5	NA	CASTPRGETQYF	TGTGCCAGCACCCCCAGGGGAGAGACCCAGTACTTC
TRBV6-2/TRBV6-3	NA	TRBJ2-7	TRBD1	CASSSWTGLRYEQYF	TGTGCCAGCAGCTCGTGGACAGGCTTACGCTACGAGCAGTACTTC
TRBV6-4	NA	TRBJ2-3	TRBD2	CASSDTSGGATDTQYF	TGTGCCAGCAGTGACACTAGCGGGGGGGCCACAGATACGCAGTATTTT
TRBV7-2	NA	TRBJ2-5	TRBD1	CASSPGTGWTAETQYF	TGTGCCAGCAGCCCAGGGACAGGTTGGACCGCGGAGACCCAGTACTTC
TRBV12-3/TRBV12-4	NA	TRBJ2-3	NA	CASNLAGDTQYF	TGTGCCAGCAACCTTGCGGGGGATACGCAGTATTTT
TRBV4-3	NA	TRBJ2-5	NA	CASSQDSRETQYF	TGCGCCAGCAGCCAAGATAGTCGAGAGACCCAGTACTTC
TRBV11-2	once	TRBJ2-4	NA	CASSLVRGEGKNIQYF	TGTGCCAGCAGCTTAGTCAGGGGAGAGGGCAAAAACATTCAGTACTTC
TRBV5-4	NA	TRBJ2-7	NA	CASSLGQRSYEQYF	TGTGCCAGCAGCTTGGGACAGCGCTCCTACGAGCAGTACTTC
TRBV13	NA	TRBJ1-4	NA	CASSLSGGNEKLFF	TGTGCCAGCAGCTTATCCGGGGGTAATGAAAAACTGTTTTTT
TRBV6-5	NA	TRBJ2-1	TRBD2	CASGSGGYPGGQFF	TGTGCCAGCGGTAGCGGGGGGTACCCGGGGGGGCAGTTCTTC
TRBV27	NA	TRBJ2-3	TRBD1	CASSPGGESWGDTQYF	TGTGCCAGCAGCCCAGGGGGCGAATCGTGGGGAGATACGCAGTATTTT
TRBV12-3/TRBV12-4	NA	TRBJ2-5	NA	CASSTSFETQYF	TGTGCCAGCAGCACTAGCTTCGAGACCCAGTACTTC
TRBV27	NA	TRBJ2-7	TRBD2	CASSPGTSETSWEQYF	TGTGCCAGCAGTCCCGGGACTAGCGAGACGTCTTGGGAGCAGTACTTC
TRBV6-1	NA	TRBJ2-2	NA	CASSEEGGGWAGELFF	TGTGCCAGCAGTGAAGAGGGAGGGGGTTGGGCCGGGGAGCTGTTTTTT
TRBV28	NA	TRBJ2-2	NA	CASSLLSGQEELFF	TGTGCCAGCAGTTTATTGAGCGGGCAGGAGGAGCTGTTTTTT
TRBV28	NA	TRBJ2-5	NA	CASRSPETAQETQYF	TGTGCCAGCAGATCCCCGGAGACGGCCCAAGAGACCCAGTACTTC
TRBV28	NA	TRBJ1-5	NA	CASSSEGGGNQPQHF	TGTGCCAGCAGTTCAGAAGGGGGAGGGAATCAGCCCCAGCATTTT
TRBV9	NA	TRBJ2-2	NA	CASSGAATGELFF	TGTGCCAGCAGCGGCGCGGCCACCGGGGAGCTGTTTTTT
TRBV7-9	few	TRBJ1-5	NA	CASSHGRTVGNQPQHF	TGTGCCAGCAGCCACGGGAGAACAGTTGGCAATCAGCCCCAGCATTTT
TRBV5-4	NA	TRBJ2-7	NA	CASSLGAARLGEQYF	TGTGCCAGCAGCTTGGGTGCGGCTAGGCTGGGCGAGCAGTACTTC
TRBV7-6	NA	TRBJ1-1	TRBD1	CASSGTDLNTEAFF	TGTGCCAGCAGCGGGACAGATCTGAACACTGAAGCTTTCTTT
TRBV19	NA	TRBJ2-1	NA	CASSVSAAAYNEQFF	TGTGCCAGTAGTGTTTCGGCTGCGGCCTACAATGAGCAGTTCTTC
TRBV28	NA	TRBJ2-7	TRBD1	CASRGTGGPLDEQYF	TGTGCCAGCAGAGGCACAGGGGGCCCCTTGGACGAGCAGTACTTC
TRBV30	few	TRBJ2-1	NA	CAWSVGDRDNEQFF	TGTGCCTGGAGTGTAGGTGACAGAGACAATGAGCAGTTCTTC
TRBV20-1	NA	TRBJ1-1	NA	CSAKDLTEAFF	TGCAGTGCTAAAGACCTTACTGAAGCTTTCTTT
TRBV4-2	few	TRBJ2-1	TRBD1	CASSQTGPDEQFF	TGTGCCAGCAGCCAGACAGGGCCCGATGAGCAGTTCTTC
TRBV6-2/TRBV6-3	NA	TRBJ2-7	NA	CASSRGNEQYF	TGTGCCAGCAGCAGAGGCAACGAGCAGTACTTC
TRBV5-5	NA	TRBJ2-3	TRBD2	CASSLWLAGVTDTQYF	TGTGCCAGCAGCTTGTGGCTAGCGGGAGTCACAGATACGCAGTATTTT
TRBV5-6	NA	TRBJ2-1	TRBD1	CASSLSTGVSYNEQFF	TGTGCCAGCAGCTTGAGCACAGGGGTATCCTACAATGAGCAGTTCTTC
TRBV13	NA	TRBJ2-7	NA	CASSLPEQYF	TGTGCCAGCAGCTTACCAGAGCAGTACTTC
TRBV11-2	NA	TRBJ2-7	NA	CASSSVRGRTNEQYF	TGTGCCAGCAGCTCCGTCAGGGGTCGTACGAACGAGCAGTACTTC
TRBV27	NA	TRBJ1-1	NA	CASSSGLRNTEAFF	TGTGCCAGCAGTTCGGGACTCAGGAACACTGAAGCTTTCTTT
TRBV13	once	TRBJ2-3	TRBD2	CASSRTSGRDTDTQYF	TGTGCCAGCAGCCGAACTAGCGGGAGAGATACAGATACGCAGTATTTT
TRBV5-8	NA	TRBJ2-1	NA	CASSLTGSNEQFF	TGTGCCAGCAGCTTAACAGGGAGCAATGAGCAGTTCTTC
TRBV3-1/TRBV3-2	NA	TRBJ2-2	TRBD1	CASSQGYRGSTGELFF	TGTGCCAGCAGCCAAGGGTACAGGGGCTCGACCGGGGAGCTGTTTTTT
TRBV30	NA	TRBJ1-4	TRBD1	CAWVPGQGLFEKLFF	TGTGCCTGGGTCCCGGGACAGGGTTTGTTTGAAAAACTGTTTTTT
TRBV28	NA	TRBJ2-3	NA	CASSRTTVTSTDTQYF	TGTGCCAGCAGCCGAACGACAGTGACTAGCACAGATACGCAGTATTTT